This entry is about one T cell receptor beta chain. The sample originates from a study of OX40 agonist ivuxolimab in advanced cancers. Blood samples were obtained at baseline, cycle 4 day 1, and cycle 7 day 1. Assay: immunoSEQ multiplex PCR; the TCRdb copy retains only in-frame clones and omits some. The table includes over 100,000 clones, roughly 91% detected once. Germline V gene sequence: CDR1 SGHNT, CDR2 YYREEE (reference sequence). The CDR3 is made up of 16 amino acids. Trimming left V 0 bases short and J 8 bases short, with 17 bases between. The chain recombines TRBV5-4 with TRBJ1-4; D unclear. The sequence was obtained from an adult with an advanced solid tumor such as melanoma, head and neck, liver or kidney cancer. Sample: CD4+ or CD8+ T cells sorted from blood, taken in a trial of the OX40 agonist ivuxolimab. As DNA, the CDR3 is TGTGCCAGCAGCTTGGGGGCCGGGAGCCCTAGAGAAAAACTGTTTTTT. Translation: CASSLGAGSPREKLFF.